The TCR beta chain under discussion was sequenced for a study of blood T cell repertoires in COVID-19. Produced via immunoSEQ multiplex PCR; TCRdb's table is partial and in-frame only. The sample has about 32,000 clones, about 92% seen once. This clone was counted a single time. The CDR3 has 13 residues. The ends lost 8 bases at V and 2 bases at J; junction bases unmatched: 3. Per germline, CDR1 SNHLY and CDR2 FYNNEI. Sample: peripheral blood. This receptor was taken from a male donor with active COVID-19. This chain connects TRBV2 to TRBJ2-7; 10 nucleotides align to TRBD2. The CDR3 DNA is TGTGCCAGCGGACTAGCGGAAGCCTACGAGCAGTACTTC. Its protein product is CASGLAEAYEQYF.